Below are 24 T cell receptor beta chains sequenced from a single sample in a study of T cell repertoires and HLA-DP antigens. Assay used: immunoSEQ multiplex PCR; TCRdb lists only in-frame clones, some missing. This table holds roughly 110,000 clones, 90% to 95% found once. These receptors lack a known antigen. Sequences were obtained from CD4+ T cells from PBMCs. These receptors were taken from a woman aged 18-29 years in good health and CMV-seronegative.

This chain joins TRBV4-1 and TRBJ1-2, with D tentatively TRBD1 (6 bases). Looked up from germline, CDR1 is MGHRA and CDR2 is YSYEKL. The length of the CDR3 is 14 residues. Trimming stripped 1 base from V and 2 bases from J, with 8 bases between. CDR3 in DNA: TGCGCCAGCAGCCAAGGAACAGGGAACTATGGCTACACCTTC. Protein sequence: CASSQGTGNYGYTF.

A few counts support this clone. This rearrangement joins TRBV5-1 to TRBJ2-1; 7 bases match TRBD2. After removal of 1 base from V and 4 bases from J, the junction contained 8 bases not matched to a gene. The CDR3 extends over 16 amino acids. From germline, CDR1 is SGHRS and CDR2 YFSETQ. The CDR3 DNA sequence: TGCGCCAGCAGCTTGTCACCGGGGAGGGCTTACAATGAGCAGTTCTTC. This gives the protein CASSLSPGRAYNEQFF.

This clone was recorded only once. The chain couples TRBV7-9 to TRBJ2-3; maybe TRBD2 (7 bases). Germline loops: CDR1 SEHNR, CDR2 FQNEAQ (reference sequence). The ends were cut back, 5 bases at V and 3 bases at J, with 12 bases in the middle. The length of the CDR3 is 14 residues. CDR3 loop: CASSRRGGTDTQYF. DNA of the CDR3: TGTGCCAGCAGCAGAAGGGGGGGGACAGATACGCAGTATTTT.

CDR3 protein: CASSMGHGNQPQHF. In nucleotides, the CDR3 is TGTGCCAGTAGTATGGGACACGGCAATCAGCCCCAGCATTTT. This rearrangement joins TRBV19 to TRBJ1-5; the D gene is possibly TRBD1 (6 bases). The CDR3 totals 14 residues. V lost 3 bases to trimming and J lost 2 bases, with 8 bases between them. The germline V gene has CDR1 LNHDA and CDR2 SQIVND (reference sequence). Complete variable domain (other parts from reference TRBV19 and TRBJ1-5): DGGITQSPKYLFRKEGQNVTLSCEQNLNHDAMYWYRQDPGQGLRLIYYSQIVNDFQKGDIAEGYSVSREKKESFPLTVTSAQKNPTAFYLCASSMGHGNQPQHFGDGTRLSIL.

V gene TRBV6-5 combines with J gene TRBJ2-7; 9 nucleotides match TRBD1. With 4 bases clipped from V and 4 bases from J, the junction kept 5 bases outside the gene matches. CDR3 size: 14 residues. Germline values: CDR1 MNHEY, CDR2 SVGAGI. The DNA for the CDR3 is TGTGCCAGCAGTTGGGGGGACAGGGTATACGAGCAGTACTTC. Amino acids: CASSWGDRVYEQYF.

This rearrangement joins TRBV14 to TRBJ1-4; D is unclear. V gave up 6 bases and J gave up 2 bases, with 13 bases separating them. The germline V gene has CDR1 SGHDN and CDR2 FVKESK. The CDR3 spans 15 residues. Here the CDR3 reads CASSRLGFTNEKLFF. The DNA of the CDR3 is TGTGCCAGCAGTCGCCTGGGGTTCACTAATGAAAAACTGTTTTTT. Together with reference TRBV14 and TRBJ1-4, the CDR3 gives the full variable domain: EAGVTQFPSHSVIEKGQTVTLRCDPISGHDNLYWYRRVMGKEIKFLLHFVKESKQDESGMPNNRFLAERTGGTYSTLKVQPAELEDSGVYFCASSRLGFTNEKLFFGSGTQLSVL.

The V and J genes are TRBV2 and TRBJ1-5; the D gene is possibly TRBD1 (5 bases). The CDR3 loop spans 16 amino acids. Germline V gene sequence: CDR1 SNHLY, CDR2 FYNNEI. Trimming removed 4 bases at V and 6 bases at J, with 19 bases between. The DNA for the CDR3 is TGTGCCAGCAGTGGTTGGAATCAGGGTAAGGGTCAGCCCCAGCATTTT. Encoded protein: CASSGWNQGKGQPQHF.

The chain links TRBV29-1 to TRBJ1-5; D may be TRBD1 (6 bases). Trimming left V 5 bases short and J 5 bases short, with 13 bases between. The CDR3 sequence is 13 residues long. Germline loops: CDR1 SQVTM, CDR2 ANQGSEA. CDR3 sequence: CSVRTAGDQPQHF. CDR3 sequence (DNA): TGCAGCGTTCGGACAGCGGGAGATCAGCCCCAGCATTTT. The full variable domain, completed using reference TRBV29-1 and TRBJ1-5, is SAVISQKPSRDICQRGTSLTIQCQVDSQVTMMFWYRQQPGQSLTLIATANQGSEATYESGFVIDKFPISRPNLTFSTLTVSNMSPEDSSIYLCSVRTAGDQPQHFGDGTRLSIL.

The chain joins TRBV7-9 to TRBJ2-7; 9 positions match TRBD1. J lost 7 bases, V lost 5 bases, and 12 bases had no gene match. The length of the CDR3 is 15 residues. Germline V gives CDR1 SEHNR, CDR2 FQNEAQ (reference sequence). The CDR3 DNA reads as TGTGCCAGCAGCCCCGCCGGGACAGGGACTCGGGAGCAGTACTTC. This translates into CASSPAGTGTREQYF. The variable domain in full, with the rest retrieved from reference TRBV7-9 and TRBJ2-7, is DTGVSQNPRHKITKRGQNVTFRCDPISEHNRLYWYRQTLGQGPEFLTYFQNEAQLEKSRLLSDRFSAERPKGSFSTLEIQRTEQGDSAMYLCASSPAGTGTREQYFGPGTRLTVT.

V and J are TRBV29-1 and TRBJ2-7; D is uncertain. The CDR3 spans 13 residues. Germline-derived CDR1 and CDR2 are SQVTM and ANQGSEA. Trimming pared 6 bases from V and 6 bases from J, leaving 18 bases between. This chain's CDR3 is CSVKPATYSEQYF. Written as DNA, the CDR3 is TGCAGCGTGAAGCCCGCGACCTACAGCGAGCAGTACTTC.

This chain uses TRBV6-5 with TRBJ1-1, with D hard to call. There are 13 residues in the CDR3. CDR1 is MNHEY, CDR2 SVGAGI, per germline. V lost 2 bases, J lost 3 bases, and 7 bases lay in between. The CDR3 DNA follows: TGTGCCAGCAGTTACGCGAGGGACACTGAAGCTTTCTTT. Translation: CASSYARDTEAFF.

The DNA of the CDR3 is TGCGCCAGCAGCTTGGGCCGGACAGGGGCATCTTTCCCTCAATACGAGCAGTACGTC. Protein: CASSLGRTGASFPQYEQYV. This chain uses TRBV5-1 with TRBJ2-7; 9 nucleotides line up with TRBD1. The germline CDR1 and CDR2 sequences are SGHRS and YFSETQ. The CDR3 has 19 residues. Trimming cost V 0 bases and J 4 bases; bases outside gene matches: 17.

The chain couples TRBV30 to TRBJ1-6; 9 bases align to TRBD1. Germline CDR1 is GTSNPN and CDR2 is SVGIG (reference sequence). V trimming: 5 bases; J trimming: 9 bases; junction bases outside the gene matches: 14. The CDR3 sequence is 16 residues long. The CDR3 DNA sequence: TGTGCCTGGCGGGACAGGGTTTGGAATTTGAGTTCACCCCTCCACTTT. Translating gives CAWRDRVWNLSSPLHF.

The chain joins TRBV18 to TRBJ2-3, with D possibly being TRBD2 (6 bases). This CDR3 is 14 amino acids long. Trimming took off 3 bases at V and 6 bases at J, with 13 bases between the two ends. CDR1 and CDR2 (germline): KGHSH, LQKENI. In nucleotides, the CDR3 is TGTGCCAGCTCACCGTTCGGGAGCTCCGATACGCAGTATTTT. Amino acids: CASSPFGSSDTQYF.

The V call is TRBV5-1, the J call TRBJ1-2; D gene ambiguous. Trimming removed 0 bases from V and 6 bases from J, with 9 bases in between. The germline V gene has CDR1 SGHRS and CDR2 YFSETQ. The CDR3 has 13 amino acids. The DNA for the CDR3 is TGCGCCAGCAGCTTGGTGGGGTTGGATGGCTACACCTTC. This translates into CASSLVGLDGYTF.

This clone has a single count. CDR3 DNA sequence: TGTGCCAGCAGCTCTCCTTACTCCGAGCAGTACTTC. Protein sequence: CASSSPYSEQYF. V is TRBV28 and J is TRBJ2-7; D remains ambiguous. The CDR3 consists of 12 residues. V was clipped by 6 bases and J by 6 bases, with 12 bases between them. Germline CDR1 MDHEN, CDR2 SYDVKM.

The J gene is TRBJ1-3, the V gene TRBV7-9, with D possibly matching TRBD1 (5 bases). The germline CDR1 and CDR2 sequences are SEHNR and FQNEAQ (reference sequence). The ends were cut back, 5 bases at V and 9 bases at J, with 14 bases in the middle. The CDR3 loop spans 13 amino acids. This CDR3 reads CASSPPWGGTIYF. The CDR3 bases are TGTGCCAGCAGCCCGCCTTGGGGGGGCACCATATATTTT.

The chain is built from TRBV7-2 and TRBJ2-1; 8 bases line up with TRBD2. After removal of 5 bases from V and 0 bases from J, the junction contained 3 bases not matched to a gene. This CDR3 comprises 15 residues. Germline V gene data show CDR1 as SGHTA and CDR2 as FQGNSA. The CDR3, as DNA: TGTGCCAGCAGCCCCAGCGGGAGCTCCTACAATGAGCAGTTCTTC. Its protein is CASSPSGSSYNEQFF.

This CDR3 reads CASSYLEGEAFF. The CDR3 DNA sequence: TGTGCCAGCAGTTACTTGGAGGGTGAAGCTTTCTTT. The chain carries TRBV6-5 and TRBJ1-1; no firm D call. The CDR3 has 12 amino acids. The ends were cut back, 1 base at V and 7 bases at J, with 7 bases in the middle. Germline V lookup: CDR1 MNHEY, CDR2 SVGAGI.

The J gene is TRBJ1-5, the V gene TRBV18, with D uncertain. CDR1 is KGHSH and CDR2 is LQKENI in the germline V gene. The CDR3 is 15 amino acids. V was shortened by 10 bases and J by 3 bases, with 19 bases between the two germline ends. CDR3 bases: TGTGCCACCTCCGGAACGGCAGGCTCCAATCAGCCCCAGCATTTT. Translation gives CATSGTAGSNQPQHF.

The J gene is TRBJ2-1, the V gene TRBV9; D unresolved. V was shortened by 0 bases and J by 4 bases, with 8 bases between the two germline ends. Germline CDR1 reads SGDLS; CDR2 reads YYNGEE. The CDR3 is 14 amino acids. The CDR3 spells CASSVVTEYNEQFF. CDR3 coding DNA: TGTGCCAGCAGCGTAGTGACGGAGTACAATGAGCAGTTCTTC.

This chain joins TRBV9 and TRBJ2-4; TRBD1 agrees at 8 bases. CDR1 and CDR2 from the germline V gene are SGDLS and YYNGEE. Losses at the gene ends were 0 bases for V and 1 base for J; bases not matched to a gene: 6. CDR3 length: 17 residues. The CDR3 nucleotides are TGTGCCAGCAGCGTAGGGACAGGGAGGAGCGCCAAAAACATTCAGTACTTC. Translation: CASSVGTGRSAKNIQYF.

The CDR3 bases are TGTGCCAGCAGCTCTTCCGGGACACCTAACACCGGGGAGCTGTTTTTT. Residues: CASSSSGTPNTGELFF. The V call is TRBV7-9, the J call TRBJ2-2; D is perhaps TRBD1 (6 bases). Trimming left V 4 bases short and J 2 bases short, with 14 bases between. CDR3 size: 16 residues. CDR1 and CDR2 (germline): SEHNR, FQNEAQ (reference sequence).

The chain combines TRBV28 with TRBJ2-7; 9 nucleotides align to TRBD1. Germline V gene lookup returns CDR1 MDHEN and CDR2 SYDVKM. V lost 4 bases, J lost 3 bases, and 19 bases stayed unmatched. The CDR3 has 19 amino acids. The CDR3 DNA is TGTGCCAGCAGTTCAACAGGGGGCTTCACCAACCAAAACTACTACGAGCAGTACTTC. The encoded protein is CASSSTGGFTNQNYYEQYF.